Following are 30 T cell receptor beta chains from one sample sequenced in a study of blood T cell repertoires in COVID-19. The table came from immunoSEQ multiplex PCR; TCRdb's copy has only in-frame clones and leaves some out. Of about 330,000 clones listed, 80% to 90% are singletons. The sample consisted of peripheral blood. The receptors shown here come from a man younger than 30 who had recovered from COVID-19.

The V gene is TRBV6-2 or TRBV6-3, the J gene TRBJ1-6; 11 bases fit TRBD1. The junction had 7 bases not matched to a gene; V was cut back by 2 bases and J by 1 base. This CDR3 has 19 amino acids. Per the germline V gene, CDR1 is MNHEY and CDR2 is SVGEGT. CDR3 nucleotide sequence: TGTGCCAGCAGTTACCCTGGGACAGGGGGACGGTCCTATAATTCACCCCTCCACTTT. Translation gives CASSYPGTGGRSYNSPLHF.

This clone was recorded a few times. The sample contains more than one DNA sequence encoding this CDR3. This sequence joins TRBV29-1 and TRBJ2-7; 9 positions match TRBD2. Germline assignment: CDR1 SQVTM and CDR2 ANQGSEA. The CDR3 is 13 residues long. V gave up 4 bases and J gave up 2 bases; unmatched junction bases: 3. In nucleotides, the CDR3 is TGCAGCGTTGGTCTAGCGGGACCCTACGAGCAGTACTTC. Encoded protein: CSVGLAGPYEQYF.

The gene calls are TRBV20-1 and TRBJ1-4; D gene unclear. The CDR3 runs 11 residues. CDR1 DFQATT and CDR2 SNEGSKA come from the germline V gene (reference sequence). The V end lost 5 bases, the J end lost 7 bases, and 8 bases lay between the germline ends. The CDR3 reads CSAGRSEKLFF. The DNA for the CDR3 is TGCAGTGCTGGGAGGAGTGAAAAACTGTTTTTT.

The J gene is TRBJ2-2, the V gene TRBV12-3 or TRBV12-4; D is unclear. CDR3 length: 12 amino acids. V was shortened by 2 bases and J by 6 bases, with 4 bases between the two germline ends. The CDR3 here is CASSLWPGELFF. The CDR3 bases are TGTGCCAGCAGTTTATGGCCCGGGGAGCTGTTTTTT.

CDR3 loop: CASSKGKPGLAGGTQFF. Written as DNA, the CDR3 is TGTGCCAGCAGCAAAGGCAAACCGGGACTAGCGGGAGGGACCCAGTTCTTC. The rearrangement uses TRBV21-1 and TRBJ2-1; TRBD2 was called by the table and not checked on the DNA. TRBV21-1 represents a pseudogene. CDR3 length: 17 amino acids.

The chain combines TRBV5-4 with TRBJ1-5; no definite D call. V was clipped by 0 bases and J by 6 bases, with 10 bases between them. This CDR3 is 14 amino acids long. The germline gives CDR1 SGHNT, CDR2 YYREEE (reference sequence). CDR3: CASSLGGSGQPQHF. The CDR3 bases are TGTGCCAGCAGCTTGGGAGGCTCCGGTCAGCCCCAGCATTTT.

The chain has TRBV13 and TRBJ2-7; D is perhaps TRBD1 (6 bases). Germline V CDR1 and CDR2: PRHDT, FYEKMQ (reference sequence). V lost 5 bases and J 2 bases, leaving 19 bases between the germline ends. The CDR3 contains 16 residues. Written as DNA, the CDR3 is TGTGCCAGCAGCAACCGCGGTATTGGGGGCGCCTACGAGCAGTACTTC. This sequence encodes CASSNRGIGGAYEQYF.

In its sample, this clone was seen once. The chain recombines TRBV19 with TRBJ1-1; no clear D. The V end lost 8 bases, the J end lost 1 base, and 8 bases lay between the germline ends. Germline lookup yields CDR1 LNHDA and CDR2 SQIVND (reference sequence). The CDR3 is 12 amino acids. CDR3 nucleotide sequence: TGTGCCAGTGAAGCCTCGAACACTGAAGCTTTCTTT. Residues: CASEASNTEAFF.

The chain recombines TRBV9 with TRBJ2-1; tentatively, D is TRBD2 (6 bases). The CDR3 length is 14 residues. V shed 3 bases and J shed 5 bases, with 12 bases lying between them. Germline V gives CDR1 SGDLS, CDR2 YYNGEE. The DNA of the CDR3 is TGTGCCAGCAGCGGATCCGGGACTCACAATGAGCAGTTCTTC. It codes for CASSGSGTHNEQFF. The whole variable domain, filled in from reference TRBV9 and TRBJ2-1, reads DSGVTQTPKHLITATGQRVTLRCSPRSGDLSVYWYQQSLDQGLQFLIQYYNGEERAKGNILERFSAQQFPDLHSELNLSSLELGDSALYFCASSGSGTHNEQFFGPGTRLTVL.

This clone was recorded only once. Other DNA variants within this sample encode the same CDR3. This sequence joins TRBV19 and TRBJ2-7; maybe TRBD2 (5 bases). V lost 5 bases to trimming and J lost 3 bases, with 11 bases between them. The CDR3 consists of 13 residues. Germline assignment: CDR1 LNHDA and CDR2 SQIVND (reference sequence). The CDR3 spells CASSPTGFYEQYF. The CDR3 DNA reads TGTGCCAGTAGTCCCACGGGGTTCTACGAGCAGTACTTC.

This rearrangement joins TRBV19 to TRBJ2-2; D possibly corresponds to TRBD1 (6 bases). Germline V gene lookup returns CDR1 LNHDA and CDR2 SQIVND (reference sequence). The CDR3 sequence is 14 residues long. With 5 bases removed from V and 6 bases from J, the gap between germline ends came to 13 bases. CDR3 loop: CASSLLGAAGELFF. The CDR3 coding sequence is TGTGCCAGTAGTTTACTGGGGGCGGCCGGGGAGCTGTTTTTT.

This clone came up a few times. The rearrangement uses TRBV15 and TRBJ2-1; D possibly corresponds to TRBD1 (6 bases). This CDR3 contains 14 residues. Germline CDR1 LNHNV, CDR2 YYDKDF (reference sequence). V was pared by 5 bases and J by 7 bases, with 15 bases between. The chain's CDR3 is CATSHLVRGNEQFF. The CDR3 nucleotides read TGTGCCACCAGCCATCTTGTTAGGGGGAATGAGCAGTTCTTC. The full variable domain, its missing parts supplied by reference TRBV15 and TRBJ2-1, is DAMVIQNPRYQVTQFGKPVTLSCSQTLNHNVMYWYQQKSSQAPKLLFHYYDKDFNNEADTPDNFQSRRPNTSFCFLDIRSPGLGDTAMYLCATSHLVRGNEQFFGPGTRLTVL.

The chain couples TRBV19 to TRBJ1-4, with a possible D match to TRBD1 (6 bases). The CDR3 runs 15 residues. Trimming cost V 5 bases and J 5 bases, with 15 bases left between them. Germline lookup yields CDR1 LNHDA and CDR2 SQIVND (reference sequence). The CDR3 DNA is TGTGCCAGTAGTCTGTTGGGGGCGATCAATGAAAAACTGTTTTTT. This gives the protein CASSLLGAINEKLFF.

This chain joins TRBV19 and TRBJ2-7, with 10 bases that match TRBD2. From germline, CDR1 is LNHDA and CDR2 SQIVND (reference sequence). Trimming cost V 6 bases and J 0 bases; bases outside gene matches: 11. The CDR3 is 17 amino acids. CDR3 in amino acids: CASSPYSGLAASYEQYF. As DNA, the CDR3 is TGTGCCAGTAGCCCTTACTCCGGACTAGCGGCCTCCTACGAGCAGTACTTC.

This chain uses TRBV5-4 with TRBJ2-3, with 13 nucleotides matching TRBD2. V shed 4 bases and J 2 bases; nucleotides not matched to a gene: 7. The CDR3 is 17 amino acids. In germline, CDR1 is SGHNT, CDR2 YYREEE (reference sequence). The CDR3 loop is CASSDGTSGVLTDTQYF. The CDR3, as DNA: TGTGCCAGCAGCGACGGGACTAGCGGGGTCCTCACAGATACGCAGTATTTT.

The chain carries TRBV15 and TRBJ2-2, with a possible D match to TRBD2 (6 bases). Looked up from germline, CDR1 is LNHNV and CDR2 is YYDKDF (reference sequence). This CDR3 region has 15 residues. V lost 1 base and J 3 bases, leaving 9 bases between the germline ends. In DNA form, the CDR3 reads TGTGCCACCAGCAGAGGGGACTCCTACACCGGGGAGCTGTTTTTT. Protein: CATSRGDSYTGELFF.

This chain links TRBV5-8 with TRBJ1-4, with D perhaps TRBD1 (6 bases). Germline assignment: CDR1 SGHTS and CDR2 YDEGEE. V dropped 3 bases and J dropped 0 bases, with 9 bases sitting between them. CDR3 length: 15 residues. CDR3 in DNA: TGTGCCAGCAGCTCCGGGACACCAACTAATGAAAAACTGTTTTTT. It encodes CASSSGTPTNEKLFF.

This sequence joins TRBV12-3 or TRBV12-4 and TRBJ2-7, with D hard to call. The germline V and J ends were trimmed by 5 bases and 3 bases, with 5 bases remaining between them. This CDR3 spans 11 amino acids. CDR3 loop: CASSLVYEQYF. The CDR3 DNA is TGTGCCAGCAGTCTCGTCTACGAGCAGTACTTC.

This clone was recorded only once. The V call is TRBV4-2, the J call TRBJ2-4, with 13 nucleotides matching TRBD2. The CDR3 extends over 16 amino acids. Trimming at V came to 5 bases and at J to 9 bases, leaving 10 bases not matched to a gene. Germline V gene data show CDR1 as LGHNA and CDR2 as YNFKEQ. The CDR3 loop reads CASSTRGLAGDVIQYF. The CDR3 coding sequence is TGTGCCAGCAGCACCCGAGGACTAGCGGGAGACGTCATTCAGTACTTC.

The chain recombines TRBV7-9 with TRBJ2-1; D might be TRBD2 (5 bases). The CDR3 has 14 residues. The V gene's germline CDR1 is SEHNR and CDR2 FQNEAQ (reference sequence). The germline V and J ends were trimmed by 2 bases and 7 bases, with 12 bases remaining between them. CDR3 in amino acids: CASSLFDGKNEQFF. CDR3 bases: TGTGCCAGCAGCTTATTCGACGGGAAAAATGAGCAGTTCTTC.

In the case of this clone: Other DNA sequences from this sample encode an identical CDR3 as well. This chain uses TRBV6-5 with TRBJ2-7, with TRBD2 as a possible D gene (6 bases). The CDR3 is 16 residues long. Germline-derived CDR1 and CDR2 are MNHEY and SVGAGI. V gave up 0 bases and J gave up 4 bases, with 16 bases separating them. The DNA of the CDR3 is TGTGCCAGCAGTTACTCATTCTTGGGGGGAAGTTACGAGCAGTACTTC. Its translation: CASSYSFLGGSYEQYF.

The V gene is TRBV29-1, the J gene TRBJ1-5; possible D gene TRBD1, 5 bases. V was shortened by 5 bases and J by 4 bases, with 15 bases between the two germline ends. Germline assignment: CDR1 SQVTM and CDR2 ANQGSEA. The CDR3 has 14 amino acids. Here the CDR3 reads CSVRAGGENQPQHF. CDR3 DNA: TGCAGCGTTAGGGCTGGGGGGGAAAATCAGCCCCAGCATTTT.

This clone was seen more than once but under ten times. The rearrangement joins TRBV19 to TRBJ2-7; 7 nucleotides align to TRBD1. The CDR3 sequence is 14 residues long. The V gene's germline CDR1 is LNHDA and CDR2 SQIVND (reference sequence). V lost 6 bases to trimming and J lost 0 bases; unmatched junction nucleotides: 5. This CDR3 is CASRRTGSSYEQYF. In DNA form, the CDR3 reads TGTGCCAGTAGGCGGACAGGTAGCTCCTACGAGCAGTACTTC.

The chain links TRBV19 to TRBJ2-7; tentative D call: TRBD1 (5 bases). V was shortened by 5 bases and J by 5 bases, with 13 bases between the two germline ends. The CDR3 runs to 13 residues. Germline V gene data show CDR1 as LNHDA and CDR2 as SQIVND (reference sequence). CDR3 sequence: CASSWTPPDEQYF. The CDR3 DNA is TGTGCCAGTAGTTGGACACCGCCCGACGAGCAGTACTTC.

V gene TRBV27 combines with J gene TRBJ2-7, with 13 positions matching TRBD2. The CDR3 is made up of 21 amino acids. Germline values: CDR1 MNHEY, CDR2 SMNVEV (reference sequence). V shed 1 base and J 5 bases; nucleotides not matched to a gene: 20. DNA for the CDR3: TGTGCCAGCAGTTTATACTACGGGTCCGGACTAGCGGGAGCGGTAGGTAACGAGCAGTACTTC. It codes for CASSLYYGSGLAGAVGNEQYF.

The CDR3 here is CASSERPSGDEQYF. The CDR3 nucleotides read TGTGCCAGCAGTGAAAGGCCCTCCGGGGACGAGCAGTACTTC. The gene calls are TRBV6-1 and TRBJ2-7; D may be TRBD2 (5 bases). Germline assignment: CDR1 MNHNS and CDR2 SASEGT. Trimming stripped 2 bases from V and 5 bases from J, with 13 bases between. The CDR3 totals 14 residues.

This chain links TRBV6-2 or TRBV6-3 with TRBJ2-2; 10 bases are shared with TRBD1. The germline V gene encodes CDR1 MNHEY and CDR2 SVGEGT. The J segment lost 3 bases and the V segment lost 5 bases, leaving 9 bases of the junction unmatched. CDR3 length: 17 amino acids. The DNA of the CDR3 is TGTGCCAGCAGTACCTCTACCGGGACAGGGGACACCGGGGAGCTGTTTTTT. This sequence encodes CASSTSTGTGDTGELFF.

V usage is TRBV7-9 and J usage is TRBJ1-4; D might be TRBD1 (6 bases). The CDR3 sequence is 17 residues long. The V end was cut by 4 bases, the J end by 4 bases, with 19 bases between. Germline-derived CDR1 and CDR2 are SEHNR and FQNEAQ (reference sequence). The CDR3 loop is CASSYEDMTGFNEKLFF. The CDR3 region has the DNA TGTGCCAGCAGCTATGAGGATATGACAGGTTTTAATGAAAAACTGTTTTTT.

The chain combines TRBV20-1 with TRBJ1-5; 8 bases are shared with TRBD1. This CDR3 spans 15 amino acids. Germline CDR1 DFQATT, CDR2 SNEGSKA (reference sequence). J gave up 1 base and V 4 bases, and 6 bases lay outside the gene matches. The CDR3 spells CSATDRGGSNQPQHF. The CDR3 DNA sequence: TGCAGTGCTACTGACAGGGGAGGGAGCAATCAGCCCCAGCATTTT.

The chain joins TRBV24-1 to TRBJ2-7; TRBD2 might be the D (5 bases). The V end lost 9 bases, the J end lost 7 bases, and 15 bases lay between the germline ends. CDR1 KGHDR and CDR2 SFDVKD come from the germline V gene. CDR3 length: 12 amino acids. CDR3 coding DNA: TGTGCCACCGGGAGTCCTTTGGGGGAGCAGTACTTC. Amino acid sequence: CATGSPLGEQYF.